These 5 T cell receptor beta chains were all obtained from the same sample, sequenced in a study of cytomegalovirus exposure and HLA in healthy donors. PCR used 60 Vbeta primers and 13 Jbeta primers. The protocol was immunoSEQ multiplex PCR, while the TCRdb copy is restricted to in-frame clones and leaves out a portion. The sample lists more than 100,000 clones; roughly 65% were seen once. The material sequenced was PBMCs. Receptors were obtained from a man aged 40-50 years in good health and CMV-seropositive.

V is TRBV7-3 and J is TRBJ1-2; 7 bases align to TRBD1. The CDR3 runs to 13 residues. Looked up from germline, CDR1 is SGHTA and CDR2 is FQGTGA. The V gene end was trimmed by 4 bases and the J gene end by 8 bases; junction bases not matched to a gene: 7. The CDR3 DNA reads TGTGCCAGCAGCTCAACAGGGGCGGGGGGCTACACCTTC. The encoded protein is CASSSTGAGGYTF.

The V gene is TRBV2, the J gene TRBJ2-1, with TRBD2 matching over 14 bases. V was clipped by 6 bases and J by 8 bases; unmatched bases: 6. Germline lookup yields CDR1 SNHLY and CDR2 FYNNEI. CDR3 length: 15 residues. CDR3 amino acids: CASSREGLAGDEQFF. CDR3 DNA sequence: TGTGCCAGCAGCCGGGAGGGACTAGCGGGGGATGAGCAGTTCTTC. The whole variable domain, remainder taken from reference TRBV2 and TRBJ2-1, is EPEVTQTPSHQVTQMGQEVILRCVPISNHLYFYWYRQILGQKVEFLVSFYNNEISEKSEIFDDQFSVERPDGSNFTLKIRSTKLEDSAMYFCASSREGLAGDEQFFGPGTRLTVL.

This clone was detected a few times. The chain has TRBV7-9 and TRBJ2-5, with D perhaps matching TRBD1 (5 bases). The CDR3 is 14 amino acids. Germline lookup yields CDR1 SEHNR and CDR2 FQNEAQ (reference sequence). The V gene lost 5 bases and the J gene lost 5 bases, with 15 bases spanning the gap. The CDR3 reads CASSAQGLGETQYF. DNA for the CDR3: TGTGCCAGCAGCGCTCAGGGTCTCGGGGAGACCCAGTACTTC.

The chain has TRBV4-2 and TRBJ1-1, with a tentative D call TRBD1 (5 bases). The V end lost 0 bases, the J end lost 0 bases, and 17 bases lay between the germline ends. Germline V CDR1 and CDR2: LGHNA, YNFKEQ. This CDR3 has 18 amino acids. The CDR3 here is CASSQDWAGLGMNTEAFF. The CDR3 DNA follows: TGTGCCAGCAGCCAAGATTGGGCAGGGTTGGGGATGAACACTGAAGCTTTCTTT.

The rearrangement joins TRBV4-1 to TRBJ2-2, with a tentative D call TRBD1 (5 bases). CDR1 and CDR2 from the germline V gene are MGHRA and YSYEKL. Trimming removed 6 bases at V and 5 bases at J, with 10 bases between. The CDR3 is made up of 13 amino acids. The CDR3 region has the DNA TGCGCCAGCAGTCTACAGGAAACCGGGGAGCTGTTTTTT. Its protein is CASSLQETGELFF.